Described below is a single TCR beta chain sequence and its context. Its antigen remains unidentified. This sample stems from a study of OX40 agonist ivuxolimab in advanced cancers. Study results and caveats: No determination was made of the antigen specificity of the expanded peripheral T cells.

In germline, CDR1 is LNHDA, CDR2 SQIVND (reference sequence). The CDR3 extends over 16 amino acids. The V segment lost 7 bases and the J segment 7 bases; nucleotides outside the gene matches: 17. This table comes from immunoSEQ multiplex PCR, and its TCRdb copy is limited to in-frame clones, with some not included. The data contain 65,000 to 95,000 clones, approximately 92% of them singletons. The material was CD4+ or CD8+ T cells sorted from blood, obtained in a trial of the OX40 agonist ivuxolimab. V usage is TRBV19 and J usage is TRBJ1-1, with 8 bases lining up with TRBD1. The sequence was collected from an adult with an advanced solid tumor such as melanoma, head and neck, liver or kidney cancer. CDR3 nucleotide sequence: TGTGCCAGTATGCCCCCCGCCGCCTACAGGGGGGATGAAGCTTTCTTT. Amino acid sequence: CASMPPAAYRGDEAFF.